The sequence of this TCR beta chain was determined in a study of radiotherapy plus CTLA-4 blockade in lung cancer. Data came from immunoSEQ multiplex PCR; TCRdb stores just in-frame clones and leaves some out. The sample records roughly 77,000 clones, roughly four fifths being singletons. The ends were cut back, 4 bases at V and 8 bases at J, with 15 bases in the middle. Germline CDR1 is SGHRS and CDR2 is YFSETQ. The CDR3 is 14 residues long. Sequenced here: peripheral blood, sampled from a patient treated with radiotherapy plus ipilimumab. This TCR was recovered from a human donor with non-small cell lung cancer whose response to radiotherapy plus ipilimumab could not be evaluated. The chain carries TRBV5-1 and TRBJ1-4; tentative D call: TRBD1 (5 bases). The CDR3 sequence is CASSGGDGREKLFF. CDR3 sequence (DNA): TGCGCCAGCAGCGGAGGGGACGGTAGAGAAAAACTGTTTTTT.